The 17 T cell receptor beta chains presented below share a single source sample, sequenced in a study of T cells after yellow fever vaccination. TCRdb processed the 5' RACE reads anew with MiXCR; each CDR3 protein has one entry. There are about 350,000 distinct CDR3 sequences in the sample; around 12% occur only once, and 2.5% to 4% lies in the top ten. The starting material was CD4+ T cells sorted from PBMCs, obtained 15 days after the yellow fever booster vaccination. The receptors derive from a man younger than 35 who received the YFV17D yellow fever vaccine.

This clonotype was counted only a few times. J is TRBJ2-5 and V is TRBV3-1, with 7 bases identical to TRBD1. The CDR3 sequence is 15 residues long. From germline, CDR1 is LGHDT and CDR2 YNNKEL (reference sequence). Germline trimming cut 4 bases from V and 5 bases from J; bases unmatched to any gene: 10. The CDR3 sequence is CASSLPGTEAETQYF. CDR3 DNA sequence: TGTGCCAGCAGCCTCCCCGGGACAGAGGCGGAGACCCAGTACTTC.

The CDR3 DNA reads TGTGCCACCAGCAGAGAGGAGTTCGTTGGCACTGAAGCTTTCTTT. This codes for CATSREEFVGTEAFF. The chain couples TRBV15 to TRBJ1-1; D unclear. This CDR3 spans 15 amino acids. With 0 bases removed from V and 4 bases from J, the gap between germline ends came to 12 bases. The germline V gene encodes CDR1 LNHNV and CDR2 YYDKDF (reference sequence).

This clonotype was observed a few times. The gene calls are TRBV7-2 and TRBJ2-4; TRBD1 matches at 8 bases. There are 14 residues in the CDR3. Germline values: CDR1 SGHTA, CDR2 FQGNSA. V was pared by 6 bases and J by 5 bases, with 6 bases of the junction left unmatched. The CDR3 DNA sequence: TGTGCCAGCAGGCCCCCGACAGGGGAAAACATTCAGTACTTC. Residues: CASRPPTGENIQYF.

The chain couples TRBV20-1 to TRBJ1-5; 9 bases are shared with TRBD1. J lost 0 bases, V lost 5 bases, and 8 bases had no gene match. Germline CDR1 DFQATT, CDR2 SNEGSKA (reference sequence). This CDR3 region has 16 residues. The CDR3 DNA is TGCAGTGCTCAAGACAGGGGGATTTTTAGCAATCAGCCCCAGCATTTT. Translating gives CSAQDRGIFSNQPQHF.

This clonotype was picked up a small number of times. The chain employs TRBV5-1 and TRBJ2-3, with D hard to call. V lost 0 bases to trimming and J lost 5 bases, with 10 bases between them. This CDR3 spans 14 amino acids. The germline V gene has CDR1 SGHRS and CDR2 YFSETQ. The CDR3 region is CASSLGPLLDTQYF. DNA of the CDR3: TGCGCCAGCAGCTTGGGGCCCCTCCTAGATACGCAGTATTTT. Drawing the rest from reference TRBV5-1 and TRBJ2-3, the complete variable domain is KAGVTQTPRYLIKTRGQQVTLSCSPISGHRSVSWYQQTPGQGLQFLFEYFSETQRNKGNFPGRFSGRQFSNSRSEMNVSTLELGDSALYLCASSLGPLLDTQYFGPGTRLTVL.

This clonotype was detected a few times. The V gene is TRBV5-1, the J gene TRBJ1-1; possible D gene TRBD1, 5 bases. There are 16 residues in the CDR3. Germline assignment: CDR1 SGHRS and CDR2 YFSETQ. V was trimmed by 4 bases and J by 4 bases, leaving 20 bases between them. In DNA, the CDR3 is TGCGCCAGCAGCGCCGTCCCAACAGGAGGCGGCACTGAAGCTTTCTTT. Protein product: CASSAVPTGGGTEAFF.

This clonotype was seen many times. This chain connects TRBV24-1 to TRBJ1-2; D not certain. CDR1 and CDR2 (germline): KGHDR, SFDVKD. V dropped 0 bases and J dropped 4 bases, with 8 bases sitting between them. This CDR3 region has 14 residues. For the CDR3, the DNA is TGTGCCACCAGTGATTTGGATATGGGCTATGGCTACACCTTC. This sequence encodes CATSDLDMGYGYTF.

This chain joins TRBV5-5 and TRBJ2-6; D perhaps matches TRBD2 (5 bases). From germline, CDR1 is SGHKS and CDR2 YYEKEE (reference sequence). V shed 1 base and J shed 1 base, with 9 bases lying between them. The CDR3 loop spans 16 amino acids. CDR3 coding DNA: TGTGCCAGCAGCTTGACTAGGTTTTCTGGGGCCAACGTCCTGACTTTC. It translates to CASSLTRFSGANVLTF.

J is TRBJ2-7 and V is TRBV5-1, with 8 bases aligning to TRBD1. Germline V gives CDR1 SGHRS, CDR2 YFSETQ. The junction had 11 bases not matched to a gene; V was cut back by 4 bases and J by 2 bases. The CDR3 contains 16 residues. CDR3 in amino acids: CASSPGGTGGPYEQYV. The CDR3, as DNA: TGCGCCAGCAGCCCTGGGGGGACAGGCGGGCCCTACGAGCAGTACGTC.

This clonotype has a count of ten or more. The chain employs TRBV20-1 and TRBJ2-1, with D possibly being TRBD1 (6 bases). Germline CDR1 reads DFQATT; CDR2 reads SNEGSKA (reference sequence). The CDR3 has 12 amino acids. Trimming took off 5 bases at V and 6 bases at J, with 11 bases between the two ends. The CDR3: CSACDRSNEQFF. The CDR3 nucleotides read TGCAGTGCTTGCGACAGGTCCAATGAGCAGTTCTTC.

This clonotype appeared a few times. The V call is TRBV24-1, the J call TRBJ2-1; maybe TRBD1 (5 bases). The CDR3 spans 14 residues. From germline, CDR1 is KGHDR and CDR2 SFDVKD. Trimming cost V 4 bases and J 3 bases, with 9 bases left between them. CDR3 nucleotide sequence: TGTGCCACCAGTGACCCAGGACACTACAATGAGCAGTTCTTC. This sequence encodes CATSDPGHYNEQFF.

The gene calls are TRBV6-2 or TRBV6-3 and TRBJ2-5; D remains unclear. V lost 6 bases, J lost 4 bases, and 21 bases lay in between. The V gene's germline CDR1 is MNHEY and CDR2 SVGEGT. This CDR3 spans 16 amino acids. The CDR3 coding sequence is TGTGCCAGCAGCCTGAGGCCCGCCCGACCACCAGAGACCCAGTACTTC. This gives the protein CASSLRPARPPETQYF.

The V gene is TRBV7-2, the J gene TRBJ1-4, with a weak D call TRBD1 (5 bases). V was cut by 5 bases and J by 3 bases, with 13 bases left in between. CDR3 length: 15 residues. Germline V gene sequence: CDR1 SGHTA, CDR2 FQGNSA. The CDR3 sequence is CASSQGMRSNEKLFF. CDR3 nucleotide sequence: TGTGCCAGCAGCCAGGGTATGCGTTCTAATGAAAAACTGTTTTTT.

The chain combines TRBV27 with TRBJ1-5; D not resolved. This CDR3 region has 14 residues. Germline CDR1 is MNHEY and CDR2 is SMNVEV (reference sequence). V was clipped by 2 bases and J by 2 bases, with 7 bases between them. DNA for the CDR3: TGTGCCAGCAGTTTAAGGCCCGGCAATCAGCCCCAGCATTTT. As protein: CASSLRPGNQPQHF.

This clonotype was detected a few times. The rearrangement joins TRBV6-5 to TRBJ2-7, with TRBD2 matching over 10 bases. Germline CDR1 MNHEY, CDR2 SVGAGI. The CDR3 is 15 residues long. The trim removed 0 bases at V and 2 bases at J, leaving 1 base unmatched. CDR3 protein: CASSYSLAGAYEQYF. The CDR3 region has the DNA TGTGCCAGCAGTTACTCGCTAGCGGGGGCCTACGAGCAGTACTTC.

This clonotype was observed at least ten times. The V and J genes are TRBV7-2 and TRBJ2-2; TRBD2 agrees at 11 bases. The CDR3 contains 14 residues. V shed 5 bases and J 6 bases; nucleotides not matched to a gene: 2. Germline assignment: CDR1 SGHTA and CDR2 FQGNSA. The CDR3 nucleotides read TGTGCCAGCAGCCTACTAGCGGGGGCCGGGGAGCTGTTTTTT. This gives the protein CASSLLAGAGELFF.

This clonotype has ten or more counts. This chain joins TRBV7-3 and TRBJ2-2; a weak D match, TRBD1 (7 bases). Germline V lookup: CDR1 SGHTA, CDR2 FQGTGA. The ends were cut back, 1 base at V and 6 bases at J, with 12 bases in the middle. The CDR3 has 15 residues. The CDR3 reads CASSLRQGGSGELFF. DNA for the CDR3: TGTGCCAGCAGCTTAAGACAGGGAGGATCCGGGGAGCTGTTTTTT.